The rows below give T cell receptor beta chains drawn from one sample of a study of T cell responses to AZD1222 COVID-19 vaccine. This table comes from immunoSEQ multiplex PCR, and its TCRdb copy is limited to in-frame clones, with some not included. This sample carries more than 50,000 clones, roughly 90% of them seen once, and the ten largest clones take less than 2%. Sample: peripheral blood, taken on day 0 of AZD1222 vaccination. These receptors all come from an adult in good health. Each CDR3 is given with its conserved first and last residue. Fields, in order: clone size, D gene, V gene, J gene, CDR3 DNA, CDR3 protein. A D gene is named only where the DNA matches it firmly. Clone sizes are given selectively: once, few, many, or a class where the clone is expanded.

abundance: -
d_gene: TRBD1
v_gene: TRBV24-1
j_gene: TRBJ1-5
CDR3nt: TGTGCCACCAGTGATACGACAGGGTTTGGGCAGCCCCAGCATTTT
CDR3aa: CATSDTTGFGQPQHF

abundance: -
d_gene: TRBD1
v_gene: TRBV27
j_gene: TRBJ2-1
CDR3nt: TGTGCCAGCAGCCCGACAGGGGGATACAATGAGCAGTTCTTC
CDR3aa: CASSPTGGYNEQFF

abundance: -
d_gene: TRBD1
v_gene: TRBV28
j_gene: TRBJ2-4
CDR3nt: TGTGCCAGCAGTCTCCTAGACAGGGTACTAGCCAAAAACATTCAGTACTTC
CDR3aa: CASSLLDRVLAKNIQYF

abundance: -
d_gene: -
v_gene: TRBV5-1
j_gene: TRBJ2-3
CDR3nt: TGCGCCAGCAGCTTGGCCAGCGGAGGCACAGATACGCAGTATTTT
CDR3aa: CASSLASGGTDTQYF

abundance: -
d_gene: -
v_gene: TRBV11-2
j_gene: TRBJ1-4
CDR3nt: TGTGCCAGCAGCTTAGGACAGGCGGGGACGGGAAAACTGTTTTTT
CDR3aa: CASSLGQAGTGKLFF

abundance: -
d_gene: TRBD2
v_gene: TRBV7-3
j_gene: TRBJ2-1
CDR3nt: TGTGCCAGCAGCCCCGGGGCTAGCGGGAGTCATGAGCAGTTCTTC
CDR3aa: CASSPGASGSHEQFF

abundance: -
d_gene: TRBD2
v_gene: TRBV10-1
j_gene: TRBJ2-2
CDR3nt: TGCGCCAGCAGCCCTCCGAGCGGGAGCGGGACCGGGGAGCTGTTTTTT
CDR3aa: CASSPPSGSGTGELFF

abundance: -
d_gene: -
v_gene: TRBV24-1
j_gene: TRBJ1-2
CDR3nt: TGTGCCACCAGTGATTTGAAGGGGTATGGCTACACCTTC
CDR3aa: CATSDLKGYGYTF

abundance: few
d_gene: TRBD1
v_gene: TRBV28
j_gene: TRBJ2-1
CDR3nt: TGTGCCAGCAGCCTCTTTACAGGGGGTGAGCAGTTCTTC
CDR3aa: CASSLFTGGEQFF

abundance: -
d_gene: -
v_gene: TRBV18
j_gene: TRBJ2-5
CDR3nt: TGTGCCAGCTTCCCCGCCAGCGGCGAGACCCAGTACTTC
CDR3aa: CASFPASGETQYF

abundance: -
d_gene: -
v_gene: TRBV5-1
j_gene: TRBJ2-3
CDR3nt: TGCGCCAGCAGCTTTGGGGTCACAGATACGCAGTATTTT
CDR3aa: CASSFGVTDTQYF

abundance: -
d_gene: -
v_gene: TRBV11-2
j_gene: TRBJ2-1
CDR3nt: TGTGCCAGCAGCTTAGGACTGGGGGGCAATGAGCAGTTCTTC
CDR3aa: CASSLGLGGNEQFF

abundance: -
d_gene: -
v_gene: TRBV2
j_gene: TRBJ1-3
CDR3nt: TGTGCCAGCAGTCAGGCAAGGTACTCTGGAAACACCATATATTTT
CDR3aa: CASSQARYSGNTIYF

abundance: -
d_gene: TRBD2
v_gene: TRBV7-2
j_gene: TRBJ2-2
CDR3nt: TGTGCCAGCAGCCGTGGTGGTAGCGGGAGGGCCCTGGAGCTGTTTTTT
CDR3aa: CASSRGGSGRALELFF

abundance: -
d_gene: -
v_gene: TRBV18
j_gene: TRBJ1-2
CDR3nt: TGTGCCAGCTCATCCAATCCGACAGTCTATGGCTACACCTTC
CDR3aa: CASSSNPTVYGYTF

abundance: once
d_gene: -
v_gene: TRBV7-9
j_gene: TRBJ2-5
CDR3nt: TGTGCCAGCAGCTTTATCCGTGGCGGAAAAGAGACCCAGTACTTC
CDR3aa: CASSFIRGGKETQYF

abundance: -
d_gene: -
v_gene: TRBV4-2
j_gene: TRBJ1-1
CDR3nt: TGTGCCAGCAGCCAAGCGTTGGGGGGGGACACTGAAGCTTTCTTT
CDR3aa: CASSQALGGDTEAFF

abundance: -
d_gene: -
v_gene: TRBV20-1
j_gene: TRBJ1-1
CDR3nt: TGCAGTGCTAGACAGGGAACTGAAGCTTTCTTT
CDR3aa: CSARQGTEAFF

abundance: -
d_gene: -
v_gene: TRBV6-2/TRBV6-3
j_gene: TRBJ2-3
CDR3nt: TGTGCCAGCAGTTACGGGGGGTCAGTGCCTAGCACAGATACGCAGTATTTT
CDR3aa: CASSYGGSVPSTDTQYF

abundance: -
d_gene: -
v_gene: TRBV5-1
j_gene: TRBJ1-3
CDR3nt: TGCGCCAGCAGCTTACAGGGAAGTCACTCTGGAAACACCATATATTTT
CDR3aa: CASSLQGSHSGNTIYF

abundance: few
d_gene: -
v_gene: TRBV6-2/TRBV6-3
j_gene: TRBJ1-5
CDR3nt: TGTGCCAGCAGTTACAGGGATTACAATCAGCCCCAGCATTTT
CDR3aa: CASSYRDYNQPQHF

abundance: -
d_gene: -
v_gene: TRBV18
j_gene: TRBJ2-5
CDR3nt: TGTGCCAGCTCACCGATGGGAGATGAGACCCAGTACTTC
CDR3aa: CASSPMGDETQYF

abundance: -
d_gene: TRBD2
v_gene: TRBV7-8
j_gene: TRBJ2-7
CDR3nt: TGTGCCAGCAGCTTACAGGGACTAGCGGGAACCTACGAGCAGTACTTC
CDR3aa: CASSLQGLAGTYEQYF

abundance: -
d_gene: -
v_gene: TRBV3-1/TRBV3-2
j_gene: TRBJ2-7
CDR3nt: TGTGCCAGCAGCCAATTCGGGTTCGAGCAGTACTTC
CDR3aa: CASSQFGFEQYF

abundance: -
d_gene: TRBD2
v_gene: TRBV27
j_gene: TRBJ2-1
CDR3nt: TGTGCCAGCAGTTTAGGGCAGGGGAGGATAGCGGGGCTGCCAGTCTACAATGAGCAGTTCTTC
CDR3aa: CASSLGQGRIAGLPVYNEQFF

abundance: once
d_gene: -
v_gene: TRBV18
j_gene: TRBJ1-1
CDR3nt: TGTGCCAGCTCCCCCGTTGGGGACACTGAAGCTTTCTTT
CDR3aa: CASSPVGDTEAFF